A single sample gave rise to the 9 T cell receptor beta chains below, sequenced in a study of cytomegalovirus exposure and HLA in healthy donors. 13 Jbeta primers and 60 Vbeta primers were used for the PCR. Sequencing used immunoSEQ multiplex PCR; TCRdb keeps in-frame clones, though not all of them. The profile shows approximately 140,000 clones, more than 75% of them singletons. Sample: PBMCs. Source of these receptors: a human donor in good health.

This clone was recorded a few times. Here the CDR3 DNA reads TGTGCCAGCAGTTACTCACAGGGGCGAGTAACTGAAGCTTTCTTT. Residues: CASSYSQGRVTEAFF. The V call is TRBV6-5, the J call TRBJ1-1; 7 bases agree with TRBD1. From germline, CDR1 is MNHEY and CDR2 SVGAGI. The CDR3 totals 15 residues. V was clipped by 0 bases and J by 5 bases; unmatched bases: 6.

The chain employs TRBV7-9 and TRBJ1-2; the D is unclear. Germline assignment: CDR1 SEHNR and CDR2 FQNEAQ (reference sequence). This CDR3 has 14 amino acids. V lost 5 bases, J lost 0 bases, and 10 bases lay in between. The CDR3 nucleotides read TGTGCCAGCAGCCACGACACCCCTAACTATGGCTACACCTTC. Protein: CASSHDTPNYGYTF.

This clone has a handful of counts. CDR3 DNA: TGCGCCAGCAGCCAGTCAGGGGGCCCATCAGTCGAGCAGTACTTC. Its translation is CASSQSGGPSVEQYF. J is TRBJ2-7 and V is TRBV4-3; 8 bases are a match to TRBD1. Germline V gives CDR1 LGHNA, CDR2 YSLEER. Trimming took 3 bases from V and 6 from J; bases not matched to a gene: 10. This CDR3 region has 15 residues.

As DNA, the CDR3 is TGTGCCAGCAGCGTGAACCGGGGTCCCCCAGAGACCCAGTACTTC. As protein: CASSVNRGPPETQYF. The chain combines TRBV9 with TRBJ2-5, with a possible D match to TRBD2 (5 bases). The CDR3 sequence is 15 residues long. V gave up 2 bases and J gave up 4 bases, with 15 bases separating them. Germline loops: CDR1 SGDLS, CDR2 YYNGEE.

The CDR3: CASRQQGGSNQPQHF. In nucleotides, the CDR3 is TGTGCCAGTAGACAACAGGGTGGGAGCAATCAGCCCCAGCATTTT. The rearrangement uses TRBV19 and TRBJ1-5; a possible D gene is TRBD1 (6 bases). V lost 6 bases and J 1 base, leaving 13 bases between the germline ends. Germline assignment: CDR1 LNHDA and CDR2 SQIVND (reference sequence). The CDR3 spans 15 residues.

This clone was detected only a few times. The chain recombines TRBV5-6 with TRBJ2-7; 13 bases match TRBD2. Germline CDR1 reads SGHDT; CDR2 reads YYEEEE. The ends lost 4 bases at V and 4 bases at J; junction bases unmatched: 8. The CDR3 extends over 16 amino acids. The CDR3 nucleotides are TGTGCCAGCAGCCCCCGGACTAGCGGGAGTTCGTACGAGCAGTACTTC. Its translation: CASSPRTSGSSYEQYF. Supplemented by reference TRBV5-6 and TRBJ2-7, the full variable domain reads DAGVTQSPTHLIKTRGQQVTLRCSPKSGHDTVSWYQQALGQGPQFIFQYYEEEERQRGNFPDRFSGHQFPNYSSELNVNALLLGDSALYLCASSPRTSGSSYEQYFGPGTRLTVT.

This clone was observed once. The chain has TRBV9 and TRBJ2-5; TRBD2 matches 9 bases. With the DNA end fitting TRBJ2-7 better, the J assignment may be wrong. Germline V gene data show CDR1 as SGDLS and CDR2 as YYNGEE. The CDR3 sequence is 15 residues long. The chain's CDR3 is CASSVRGSGSYEQYF. The CDR3 DNA reads TGTGCCAGCAGCGTAAGAGGTAGCGGGAGCTACGAGCAGTACTTC.

This clone was seen more than once but under ten times. V and J are TRBV27 and TRBJ2-7; maybe TRBD1 (5 bases). V dropped 4 bases and J dropped 0 bases, with 13 bases sitting between them. Looked up from germline, CDR1 is MNHEY and CDR2 is SMNVEV (reference sequence). This CDR3 has 15 amino acids. CDR3 sequence reads: CASSYTGSTSYEQYF. DNA of the CDR3: TGTGCCAGCAGTTATACAGGATCCACCTCCTACGAGCAGTACTTC.

V gene TRBV11-2 combines with J gene TRBJ1-1, with D unresolved. Germline V gives CDR1 SGHAT, CDR2 FQNNGV. CDR3 length: 16 residues. V lost 3 bases and J lost 1, with 15 bases in between. Written as DNA, the CDR3 is TGTGCCAGCAGCTTCGGTCTACTTCCCCGGAACACTGAAGCTTTCTTT. Its protein product is CASSFGLLPRNTEAFF.